One and the same sample provided the 17 T cell receptor beta chains below, sequenced in a study of PD-L1 blockade in urothelial cancer (dated by TCRdb to 2017 to 2019). Library preparation employed the immunoSEQ multiplex PCR assay. TCRdb retrieved this table from immuneACCESS and kept in-frame rearrangements only. Not all clones are present; in checked studies, unresolved V genes account for under half, and no reason is known for the remainder. In all, the sample holds tens of thousands of clones, and approximately 81% of those were seen once. Roughly 4.5% of the sample goes to the ten largest clones. This specimen consisted of PBMCs, obtained around atezolizumab (anti-PD-L1) treatment. The receptors were gathered from a man in his 70s with urothelial cancer.

The chain carries TRBV7-9 and TRBJ2-7; 11 bases line up with TRBD1. Germline assignment: CDR1 SEHNR and CDR2 FQNEAQ (reference sequence). Trimming took 5 bases from V and 1 from J; bases not matched to a gene: 4. The CDR3 contains 15 residues. CDR3 sequence (DNA): TGTGCCAGCAGCCGCCGGGACAGGGGGTCCTACGAGCAGTACTTC. Its protein is CASSRRDRGSYEQYF.

To note about this clone: The junction departs from the called germline gene at one end, perhaps through a read error. This rearrangement joins TRBV9 to TRBJ2-5; possible D gene TRBD1, 6 bases. The CDR3 has 19 amino acids. The germline V gene encodes CDR1 SGDLS and CDR2 YYNGEE. The CDR3 DNA follows: TGTGCCAGCAGCCCACTACGGGACACCTCGCGGCGGGTTCAAGGGACCCAGTACTTC. Translated, it gives CASSPLRDTSRRVQGTQYF.

The rearrangement links TRBV13 to TRBJ2-4; 8 bases line up with TRBD1. The trim removed 5 bases at V and 3 bases at J, leaving 9 bases unmatched. CDR3 length equals 16 residues. Germline assignment: CDR1 PRHDT and CDR2 FYEKMQ (reference sequence). The CDR3 DNA follows: TGTGCCAGCAGCCCTCAGGGGGCGCCCAGCAAAAACATTCAGTACTTC. Translated, it gives CASSPQGAPSKNIQYF.

This chain uses TRBV18 with TRBJ2-6, with 7 bases identical to TRBD1. CDR3 length equals 18 residues. J gave up 0 bases and V 0 bases, and 5 bases lay outside the gene matches. The germline CDR1 and CDR2 sequences are KGHSH and LQKENI. The CDR3 DNA reads TGTGCCAGCTCACCACCGGGGACAGCGATCTCTGGGGCCAACGTCCTGACTTTC. Amino acids: CASSPPGTAISGANVLTF.

The rearrangement links TRBV7-2 to TRBJ2-7, with D tentatively TRBD1 (5 bases). The CDR3 runs to 15 residues. Germline CDR1 is SGHTA and CDR2 is FQGNSA. Trimming cost V 1 base and J 3 bases, with 13 bases left between them. The CDR3 DNA reads as TGTGCCAGCAGCTTAGACAGGAACCCTAGCTACGAGCAGTACTTC. Encoded protein: CASSLDRNPSYEQYF.

The gene calls are TRBV5-6 and TRBJ1-1; weak D call: TRBD1 (6 bases). The CDR3 sequence is 13 residues long. Looked up from germline, CDR1 is SGHDT and CDR2 is YYEEEE. V was clipped by 0 bases and J by 10 bases, with 13 bases between them. CDR3 amino acids: CASSLGTERAAFF. The DNA of the CDR3 is TGTGCCAGCAGCTTGGGGACAGAGCGTGCAGCTTTCTTT.

This rearrangement joins TRBV5-4 to TRBJ2-2; TRBD1 might be the D (6 bases). The CDR3 contains 15 residues. V was cut by 0 bases and J by 5 bases, with 11 bases left in between. Germline-derived CDR1 and CDR2 are SGHNT and YYREEE (reference sequence). DNA of the CDR3: TGTGCCAGCAGCTTGGGGACAGACCCTACCGGGGAGCTGTTTTTT. It specifies CASSLGTDPTGELFF.

V gene TRBV27 combines with J gene TRBJ2-1; the D gene is possibly TRBD2 (5 bases). Germline loops: CDR1 MNHEY, CDR2 SMNVEV (reference sequence). The CDR3 covers 13 residues. V lost 4 bases and J lost 14, with 18 bases in between. Here the CDR3 DNA reads TGTGCCAGCAGTTCCGGCCGAAGCGGTGGCGAGTTCTTC. It specifies CASSSGRSGGEFF.

V usage is TRBV5-1 and J usage is TRBJ2-1; 9 bases align to TRBD1. The CDR3 loop spans 16 amino acids. Trimming removed 4 bases from V and 0 bases from J; junction bases left unmatched: 5. Germline V lookup: CDR1 SGHRS, CDR2 YFSETQ. The CDR3: CASSLTGQGSYNEQFF. The CDR3 region has the DNA TGCGCCAGCAGCCTGACGGGACAGGGCTCCTACAATGAGCAGTTCTTC. Filled out from reference TRBV5-1 and TRBJ2-1, the complete variable domain reads KAGVTQTPRYLIKTRGQQVTLSCSPISGHRSVSWYQQTPGQGLQFLFEYFSETQRNKGNFPGRFSGRQFSNSRSEMNVSTLELGDSALYLCASSLTGQGSYNEQFFGPGTRLTVL.

The J gene is TRBJ1-5, the V gene TRBV9, with D possibly being TRBD1 (5 bases). From germline, CDR1 is SGDLS and CDR2 YYNGEE. The ends were cut back, 1 base at V and 10 bases at J, with 15 bases in the middle. This CDR3 comprises 14 residues. This CDR3 is CASSVWGDRGPQHF. CDR3 coding DNA: TGTGCCAGCAGCGTATGGGGGGATCGGGGACCCCAGCATTTT.

V is TRBV11-2 and J is TRBJ2-5; TRBD1 agrees at 8 bases. CDR3 length: 15 residues. Germline V lookup: CDR1 SGHAT, CDR2 FQNNGV. The V segment lost 1 base and the J segment 5 bases; nucleotides outside the gene matches: 6. The CDR3 loop reads CASSLAGGNGETQYF. CDR3 DNA sequence: TGTGCCAGCAGCTTAGCAGGGGGCAACGGGGAGACCCAGTACTTC.

As for this clone: This CDR3 is also generated by other DNA sequences in the sample. The chain has TRBV18 and TRBJ1-1; 7 bases fit TRBD1. The CDR3 runs 13 residues. Germline values: CDR1 KGHSH, CDR2 LQKENI. V shed 3 bases and J 3 bases; nucleotides not matched to a gene: 1. In DNA, the CDR3 is TGTGCCAGCTCACCTGGACAGGACACTGAAGCTTTCTTT. This codes for CASSPGQDTEAFF.

The J gene is TRBJ2-1, the V gene TRBV5-1; TRBD2 matches at 9 bases. This CDR3 contains 16 residues. Trimming at V came to 4 bases and at J to 7 bases, leaving 12 bases not matched to a gene. Germline lookup yields CDR1 SGHRS and CDR2 YFSETQ. The CDR3 DNA follows: TGCGCCAGCAGCGGCCTTAGCGGGAGAGGGGGGAATGAGCAGTTCTTC. Translating gives CASSGLSGRGGNEQFF. Full variable domain (missing parts from reference TRBV5-1 and TRBJ2-1): KAGVTQTPRYLIKTRGQQVTLSCSPISGHRSVSWYQQTPGQGLQFLFEYFSETQRNKGNFPGRFSGRQFSNSRSEMNVSTLELGDSALYLCASSGLSGRGGNEQFFGPGTRLTVL.

This clone has more than one count but fewer than ten. The chain uses TRBV11-2 and TRBJ1-1, with TRBD1 matching 10 bases. Per germline, CDR1 SGHAT and CDR2 FQNNGV. V lost 3 bases and J lost 6; bases outside the gene matches: 7. The CDR3 is 15 residues long. CDR3 DNA: TGTGCCAGCAGCTTTACTAGACAGGGGGCCTCTGAAGCTTTCTTT. It yields the protein CASSFTRQGASEAFF.

The rearrangement links TRBV19 to TRBJ2-7, with 12 bases identical to TRBD2. The CDR3 length is 19 residues. Germline V gives CDR1 LNHDA, CDR2 SQIVND (reference sequence). Germline trimming cut 5 bases from V and 0 bases from J; bases unmatched to any gene: 14. The CDR3 region is CASSPRLAGDISASYEQYF. Written as DNA, the CDR3 is TGTGCCAGTAGTCCTCGACTAGCGGGAGACATATCAGCCTCCTACGAGCAGTACTTC.

The CDR3, as DNA: TGTGCCAGCAGTTTATCCCTATCCGACGAGCAGTACTTC. Encoded protein: CASSLSLSDEQYF. This chain links TRBV6-5 with TRBJ2-7; D is uncertain. Germline V lookup: CDR1 MNHEY, CDR2 SVGAGI. CDR3 length equals 13 residues. Trimming left V 4 bases short and J 5 bases short, with 12 bases between.

This clone has a single count. The chain links TRBV7-8 to TRBJ1-2; 7 nucleotides agree with TRBD1. The CDR3 has 15 residues. V shed 1 base, J shed 7 bases, and the junction held 9 bases outside the gene matches. Per germline, CDR1 SGHVS and CDR2 FQNEAQ. In DNA, the CDR3 is TGTGCCAGCAGCTTAGTAGGACAGGTTGGGATTGGCTACACCTTC. Translation gives CASSLVGQVGIGYTF.